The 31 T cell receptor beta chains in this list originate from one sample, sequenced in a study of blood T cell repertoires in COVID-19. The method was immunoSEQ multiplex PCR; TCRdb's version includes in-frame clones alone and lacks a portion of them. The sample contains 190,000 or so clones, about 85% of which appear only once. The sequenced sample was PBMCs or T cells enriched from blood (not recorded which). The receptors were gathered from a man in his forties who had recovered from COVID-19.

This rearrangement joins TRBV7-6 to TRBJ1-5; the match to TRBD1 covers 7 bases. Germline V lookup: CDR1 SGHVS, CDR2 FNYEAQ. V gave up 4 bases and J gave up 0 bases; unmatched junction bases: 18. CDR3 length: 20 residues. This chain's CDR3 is CASSSIPGTAESYSNQPQHF. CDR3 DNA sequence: TGTGCCAGCAGCTCAATCCCCGGGACAGCCGAATCATATAGCAATCAGCCCCAGCATTTT.

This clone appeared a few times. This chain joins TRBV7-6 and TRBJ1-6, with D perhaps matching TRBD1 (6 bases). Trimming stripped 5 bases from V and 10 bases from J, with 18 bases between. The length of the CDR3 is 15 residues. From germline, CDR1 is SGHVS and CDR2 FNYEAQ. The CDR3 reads CASSIRADSQSPLHF. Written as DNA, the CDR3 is TGTGCCAGCAGCATTAGGGCGGACAGTCAATCACCCCTCCACTTT.

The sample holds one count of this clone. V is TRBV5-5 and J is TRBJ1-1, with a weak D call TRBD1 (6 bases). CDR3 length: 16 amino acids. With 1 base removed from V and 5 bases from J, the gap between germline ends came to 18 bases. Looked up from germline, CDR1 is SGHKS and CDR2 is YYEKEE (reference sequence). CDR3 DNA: TGTGCCAGCAGCTTGTTTCAACAGGGACCTTTGACTGAAGCTTTCTTT. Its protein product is CASSLFQQGPLTEAFF.

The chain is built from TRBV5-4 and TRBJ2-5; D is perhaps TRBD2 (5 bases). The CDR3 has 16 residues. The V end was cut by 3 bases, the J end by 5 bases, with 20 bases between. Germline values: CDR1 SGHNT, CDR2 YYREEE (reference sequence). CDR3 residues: CASSSNKRPGEETQYF. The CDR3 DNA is TGTGCCAGCAGCTCCAATAAGCGGCCCGGCGAGGAGACCCAGTACTTC.

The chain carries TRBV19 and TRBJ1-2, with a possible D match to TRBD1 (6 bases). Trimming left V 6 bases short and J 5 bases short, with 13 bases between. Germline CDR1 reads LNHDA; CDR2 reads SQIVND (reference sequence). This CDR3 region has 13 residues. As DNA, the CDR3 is TGTGCCAGTAGGACAGGCGGGGGGTATGGCTACACCTTC. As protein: CASRTGGGYGYTF.

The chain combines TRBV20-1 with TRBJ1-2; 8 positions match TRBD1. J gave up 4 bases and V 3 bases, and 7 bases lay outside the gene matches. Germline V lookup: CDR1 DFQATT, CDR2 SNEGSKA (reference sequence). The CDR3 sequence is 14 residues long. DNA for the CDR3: TGCAGTGCTAGTAACAGGGGGAGTCGCTATGGCTACACCTTC. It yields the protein CSASNRGSRYGYTF.

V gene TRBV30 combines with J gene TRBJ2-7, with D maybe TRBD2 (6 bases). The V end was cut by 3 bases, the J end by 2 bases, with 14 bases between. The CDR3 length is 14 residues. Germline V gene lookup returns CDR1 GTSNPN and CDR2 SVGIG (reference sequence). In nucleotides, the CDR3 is TGTGCCTGGAGACCTCAAGGGAGGCCCTACGAGCAGTACTTC. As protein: CAWRPQGRPYEQYF.

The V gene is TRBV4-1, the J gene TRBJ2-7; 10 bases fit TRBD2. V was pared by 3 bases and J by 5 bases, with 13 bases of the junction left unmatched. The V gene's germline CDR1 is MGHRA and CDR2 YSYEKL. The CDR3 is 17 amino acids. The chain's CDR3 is CASSQFLAGEAANEQYF. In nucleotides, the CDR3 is TGCGCCAGCAGCCAGTTTCTAGCGGGAGAAGCAGCCAACGAGCAGTACTTC.

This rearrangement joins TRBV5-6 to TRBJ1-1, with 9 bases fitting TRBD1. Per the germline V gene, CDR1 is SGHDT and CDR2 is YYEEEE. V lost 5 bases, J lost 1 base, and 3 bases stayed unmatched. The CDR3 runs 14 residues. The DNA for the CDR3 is TGTGCCAGCAGAACGGACAGGGGGAACACTGAAGCTTTCTTT. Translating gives CASRTDRGNTEAFF.

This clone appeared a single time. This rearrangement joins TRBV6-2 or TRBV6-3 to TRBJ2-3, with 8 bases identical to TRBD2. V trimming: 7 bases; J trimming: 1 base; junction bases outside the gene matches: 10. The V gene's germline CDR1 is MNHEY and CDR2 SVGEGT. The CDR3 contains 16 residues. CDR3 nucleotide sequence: TGTGCCAGCATCCCCACTAGCGGTTACCGCACAGATACGCAGTATTTT. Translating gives CASIPTSGYRTDTQYF.

CDR3 coding DNA: TGTGCCAGCAGCTTAGAACCTAGCGGGGGAGATACGCAGTATTTT. Translation: CASSLEPSGGDTQYF. The chain uses TRBV7-2 and TRBJ2-3; 10 bases are a match to TRBD2. The CDR3 consists of 15 residues. The V segment lost 1 base and the J segment 5 bases; nucleotides outside the gene matches: 3. The germline CDR1 and CDR2 sequences are SGHTA and FQGNSA.

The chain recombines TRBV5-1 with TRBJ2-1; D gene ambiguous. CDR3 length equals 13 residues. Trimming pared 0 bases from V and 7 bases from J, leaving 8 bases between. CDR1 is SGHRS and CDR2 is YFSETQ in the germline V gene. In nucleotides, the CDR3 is TGCGCCAGCAGCTTGGACACGCGGAATGAGCAGTTCTTC. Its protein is CASSLDTRNEQFF. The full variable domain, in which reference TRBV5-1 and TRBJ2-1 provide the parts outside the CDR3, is KAGVTQTPRYLIKTRGQQVTLSCSPISGHRSVSWYQQTPGQGLQFLFEYFSETQRNKGNFPGRFSGRQFSNSRSEMNVSTLELGDSALYLCASSLDTRNEQFFGPGTRLTVL.

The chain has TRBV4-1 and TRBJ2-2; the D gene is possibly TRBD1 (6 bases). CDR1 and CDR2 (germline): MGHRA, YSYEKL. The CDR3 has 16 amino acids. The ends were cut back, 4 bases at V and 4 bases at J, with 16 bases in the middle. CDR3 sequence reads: CASSPLGGRTTGELFF. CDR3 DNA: TGCGCCAGCAGCCCCCTAGGGGGTCGGACCACCGGGGAGCTGTTTTTT.

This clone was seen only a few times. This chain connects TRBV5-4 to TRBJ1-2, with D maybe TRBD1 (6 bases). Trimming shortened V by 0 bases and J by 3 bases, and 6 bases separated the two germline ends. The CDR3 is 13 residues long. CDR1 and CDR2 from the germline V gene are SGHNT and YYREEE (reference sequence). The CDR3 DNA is TGTGCCAGCAGCTTGGACAGGGACTATGGCTACACCTTC. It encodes CASSLDRDYGYTF.

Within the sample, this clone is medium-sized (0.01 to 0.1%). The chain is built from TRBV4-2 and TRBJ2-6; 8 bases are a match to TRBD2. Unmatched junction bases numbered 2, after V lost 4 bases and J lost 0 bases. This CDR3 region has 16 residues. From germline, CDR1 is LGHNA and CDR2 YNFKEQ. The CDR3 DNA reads TGTGCCAGCAGCCCTACTAGCGGCTCTGGGGCCAACGTCCTGACTTTC. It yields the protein CASSPTSGSGANVLTF.

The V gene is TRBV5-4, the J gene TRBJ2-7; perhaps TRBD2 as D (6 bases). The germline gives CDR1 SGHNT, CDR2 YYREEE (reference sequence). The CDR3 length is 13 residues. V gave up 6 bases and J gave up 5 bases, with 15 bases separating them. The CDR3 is CASTKEGIHEQYF. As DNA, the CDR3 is TGTGCCAGCACAAAGGAGGGAATCCACGAGCAGTACTTC.

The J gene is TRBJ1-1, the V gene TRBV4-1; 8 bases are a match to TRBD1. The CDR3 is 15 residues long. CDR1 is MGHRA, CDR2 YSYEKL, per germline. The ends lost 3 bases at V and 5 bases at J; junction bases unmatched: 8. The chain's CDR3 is CASSHRGQGGTEAFF. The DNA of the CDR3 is TGCGCCAGCAGCCACCGCGGACAGGGTGGAACTGAAGCTTTCTTT.

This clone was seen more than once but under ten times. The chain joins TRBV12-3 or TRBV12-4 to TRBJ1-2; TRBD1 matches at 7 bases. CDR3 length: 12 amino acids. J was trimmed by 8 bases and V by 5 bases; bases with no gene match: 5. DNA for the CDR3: TGTGCCAGCAGTCGGAGGACAGGCGGCTACACCTTC. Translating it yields CASSRRTGGYTF.

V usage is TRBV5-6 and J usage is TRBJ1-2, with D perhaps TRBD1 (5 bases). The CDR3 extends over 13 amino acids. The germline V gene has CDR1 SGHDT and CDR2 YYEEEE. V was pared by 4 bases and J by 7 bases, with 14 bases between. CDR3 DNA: TGTGCCAGCAGCGTGGGACTGTTGGGTGGCTACACCTTC. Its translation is CASSVGLLGGYTF.

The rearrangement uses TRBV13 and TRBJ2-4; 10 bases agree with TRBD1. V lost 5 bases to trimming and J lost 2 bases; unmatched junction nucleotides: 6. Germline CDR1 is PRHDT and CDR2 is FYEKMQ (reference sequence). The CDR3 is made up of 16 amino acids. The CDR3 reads CASSTRDRGTKNIQYF. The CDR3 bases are TGTGCCAGCAGCACCCGGGACAGGGGTACCAAAAACATTCAGTACTTC. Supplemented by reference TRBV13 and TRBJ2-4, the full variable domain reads AAGVIQSPRHLIKEKRETATLKCYPIPRHDTVYWYQQGPGQDPQFLISFYEKMQSDKGSIPDRFSAQQFSDYHSELNMSSLELGDSALYFCASSTRDRGTKNIQYFGAGTRLSVL.

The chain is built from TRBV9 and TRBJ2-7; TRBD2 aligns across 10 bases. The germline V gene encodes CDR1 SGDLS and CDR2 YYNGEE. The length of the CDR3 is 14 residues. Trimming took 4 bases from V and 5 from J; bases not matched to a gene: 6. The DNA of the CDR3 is TGTGCCAGCAGCAGCGGACTAGCGGCCCACGAGCAGTACTTC. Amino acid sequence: CASSSGLAAHEQYF.

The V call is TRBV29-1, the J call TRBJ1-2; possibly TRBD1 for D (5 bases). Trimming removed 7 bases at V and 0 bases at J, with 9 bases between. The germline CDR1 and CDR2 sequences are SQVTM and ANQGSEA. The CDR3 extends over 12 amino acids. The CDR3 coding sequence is TGCAGCGCTGACAGTTCTAACTATGGCTACACCTTC. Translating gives CSADSSNYGYTF.

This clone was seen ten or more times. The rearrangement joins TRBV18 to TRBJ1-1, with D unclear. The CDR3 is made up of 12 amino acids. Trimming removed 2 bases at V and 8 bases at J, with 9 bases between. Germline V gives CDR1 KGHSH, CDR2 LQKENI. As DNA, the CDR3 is TGTGCCAGCTCACCAAAGGCAGGCGAAGCTTTCTTT. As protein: CASSPKAGEAFF.

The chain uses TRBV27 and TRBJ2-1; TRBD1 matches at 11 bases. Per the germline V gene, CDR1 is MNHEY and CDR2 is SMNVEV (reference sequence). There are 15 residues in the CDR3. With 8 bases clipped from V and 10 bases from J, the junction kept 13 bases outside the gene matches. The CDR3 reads CASGAPGTGGFEQFF. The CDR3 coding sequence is TGTGCCAGCGGAGCGCCCGGGACAGGGGGTTTCGAGCAGTTCTTC.

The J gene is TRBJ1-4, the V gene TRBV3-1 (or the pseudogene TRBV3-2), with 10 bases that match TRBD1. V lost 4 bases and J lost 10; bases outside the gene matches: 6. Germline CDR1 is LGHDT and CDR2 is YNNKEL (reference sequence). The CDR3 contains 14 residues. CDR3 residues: CASSPRQGAGKLFF. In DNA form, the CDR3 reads TGTGCCAGCAGCCCTCGACAGGGGGCAGGAAAACTGTTTTTT.

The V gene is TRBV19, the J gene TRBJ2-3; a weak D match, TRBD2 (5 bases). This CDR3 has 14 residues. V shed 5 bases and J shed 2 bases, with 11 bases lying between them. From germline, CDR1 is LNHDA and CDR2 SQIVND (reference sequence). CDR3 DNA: TGTGCCAGTAGTCAAAGACGGGACACAGATACGCAGTATTTT. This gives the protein CASSQRRDTDTQYF.

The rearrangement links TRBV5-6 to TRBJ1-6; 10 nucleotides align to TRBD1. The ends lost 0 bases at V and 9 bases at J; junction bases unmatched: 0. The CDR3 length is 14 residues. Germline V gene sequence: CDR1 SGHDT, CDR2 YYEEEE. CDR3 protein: CASSLGQGASPLHF. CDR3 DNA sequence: TGTGCCAGCAGCTTGGGACAGGGGGCTTCACCCCTCCACTTT.

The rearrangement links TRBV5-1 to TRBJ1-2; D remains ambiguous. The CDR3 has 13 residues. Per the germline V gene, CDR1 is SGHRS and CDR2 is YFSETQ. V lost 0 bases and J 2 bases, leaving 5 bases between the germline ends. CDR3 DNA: TGCGCCAGCAGCTTGGCGGAGAACTATGGCTACACCTTC. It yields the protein CASSLAENYGYTF.

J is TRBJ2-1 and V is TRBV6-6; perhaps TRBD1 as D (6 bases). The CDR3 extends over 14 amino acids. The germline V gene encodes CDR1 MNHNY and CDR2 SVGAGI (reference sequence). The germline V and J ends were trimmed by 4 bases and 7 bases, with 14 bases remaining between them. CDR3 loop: CASSFIQGMNEQFF. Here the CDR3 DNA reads TGTGCCAGCAGTTTTATACAGGGCATGAATGAGCAGTTCTTC.

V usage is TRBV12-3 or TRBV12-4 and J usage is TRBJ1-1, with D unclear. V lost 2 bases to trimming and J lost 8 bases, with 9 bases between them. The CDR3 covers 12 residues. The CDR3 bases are TGTGCCAGCAGTTTATCTCGGAGCGAAGCTTTCTTT. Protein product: CASSLSRSEAFF.

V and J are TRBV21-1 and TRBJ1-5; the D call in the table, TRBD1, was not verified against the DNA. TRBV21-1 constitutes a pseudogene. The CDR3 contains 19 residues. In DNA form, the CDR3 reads TGTGCCAGCAGCAAAGGTTCTACCCAGGGGCAGGGTGAGGTTCAGCCCCAGCATTTT. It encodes CASSKGSTQGQGEVQPQHF.